The 29 T cell receptor beta chains listed next were all sequenced from one sample in a study of lymphopenia after photon versus proton radiotherapy. Sequencing used immunoSEQ multiplex PCR; TCRdb keeps in-frame clones, though not all of them. The table shows approximately 160,000 clones, with about 88% occurring only once. The sequences come from peripheral blood, collected from a patient treated with photon-based radiotherapy. These receptors originate from a man between 45 and 60 years old with gastric cancer.

The gene calls are TRBV19 and TRBJ1-2, with D uncertain. Germline loops: CDR1 LNHDA, CDR2 SQIVND (reference sequence). The CDR3 extends over 13 amino acids. V lost 3 bases and J lost 4, with 9 bases in between. In nucleotides, the CDR3 is TGTGCCAGTAGTATCATACAGTCCTATGGCTACACCTTC. This codes for CASSIIQSYGYTF.

The chain links TRBV6-5 to TRBJ2-7; a weak D match, TRBD1 (6 bases). The germline CDR1 and CDR2 sequences are MNHEY and SVGAGI. Trimming shortened V by 2 bases and J by 6 bases, and 11 bases separated the two germline ends. The CDR3 totals 13 residues. In DNA, the CDR3 is TGTGCCAGCAGTTACCAGGGGCAGGGCGAGCAGTACTTC. Translated, it gives CASSYQGQGEQYF.

The CDR3 loop is CASSLRQFNNEQFF. As DNA, the CDR3 is TGTGCCAGCTCACTACGACAGTTTAACAATGAGCAGTTCTTC. The chain links TRBV18 to TRBJ2-1, with D possibly matching TRBD1 (5 bases). Germline CDR1 KGHSH, CDR2 LQKENI. V gave up 4 bases and J gave up 5 bases, with 12 bases separating them. CDR3 length: 14 residues.

The gene calls are TRBV30 and TRBJ1-2; no clear D gene. Germline V lookup: CDR1 GTSNPN, CDR2 SVGIG (reference sequence). The CDR3 is made up of 11 amino acids. V lost 1 base, J lost 3 bases, and 3 bases lay in between. The CDR3 reads CAWSGYYGYTF. The CDR3 region has the DNA TGTGCCTGGAGTGGGTACTATGGCTACACCTTC.

V usage is TRBV6-1 and J usage is TRBJ1-4; D remains ambiguous. V was trimmed by 1 base and J by 11 bases, leaving 26 bases between them. The CDR3 extends over 18 amino acids. CDR1 and CDR2 from the germline V gene are MNHNS and SASEGT. The CDR3 sequence is CASSEGWGPLSPNLKLFF. The CDR3 DNA reads TGTGCCAGCAGTGAAGGCTGGGGTCCATTGTCCCCAAATTTGAAACTGTTTTTT.

The V gene is TRBV25-1, the J gene TRBJ2-2; TRBD2 matches 11 bases. With 2 bases clipped from V and 1 base from J, the junction kept 6 bases outside the gene matches. The CDR3 is made up of 18 amino acids. CDR1 is MGHDK, CDR2 SYGVNS, per germline. In nucleotides, the CDR3 is TGTGCCAGCAGTGAACGAGTTAGCGGGAGGGGGAACACCGGGGAGCTGTTTTTT. As protein: CASSERVSGRGNTGELFF. The full variable domain, with the rest looked up from reference TRBV25-1 and TRBJ2-2, is EADIYQTPRYLVIGTGKKITLECSQTMGHDKMYWYQQDPGMELHLIHYSYGVNSTEKGDLSSESTVSRIRTEHFPLTLESARPSHTSQYLCASSERVSGRGNTGELFFGEGSRLTVL.

The chain uses TRBV11-3 and TRBJ2-1; 7 bases map to TRBD2. Trimming cost V 3 bases and J 11 bases; bases outside gene matches: 1. The CDR3 sequence is 11 residues long. Per the germline V gene, CDR1 is SGHNT and CDR2 is YENEEA. The CDR3 protein is CASSLGLKQFF. The CDR3 nucleotides are TGTGCCAGCAGCTTGGGACTAAAGCAGTTCTTC.

CDR3 sequence (DNA): TGCGCCAGCAGTGAGGGGACGAACACCGGGGAGCTGTTTTTT. Translating it yields CASSEGTNTGELFF. This chain uses TRBV10-2 with TRBJ2-2, with no clear D. Per the germline V gene, CDR1 is WSHSY and CDR2 is SAAADI. The V end lost 2 bases, the J end lost 0 bases, and 4 bases lay between the germline ends. The CDR3 extends over 14 amino acids.

The gene calls are TRBV27 and TRBJ2-1; unclear D gene. V was clipped by 4 bases and J by 3 bases, with 10 bases between them. The CDR3 sequence is 14 residues long. Germline CDR1 is MNHEY and CDR2 is SMNVEV (reference sequence). This CDR3 reads CASSSYTDYNEQFF. CDR3 nucleotide sequence: TGTGCCAGCAGTTCATACACCGACTACAATGAGCAGTTCTTC.

V usage is TRBV7-3 and J usage is TRBJ1-1; 12 bases fit TRBD1. There are 18 residues in the CDR3. V lost 5 bases to trimming and J lost 1 base; unmatched junction nucleotides: 11. The germline gives CDR1 SGHTA, CDR2 FQGTGA. This CDR3 is CASSLTSGTGGRNTEAFF. CDR3 DNA: TGTGCCAGCAGCCTCACGTCGGGGACAGGGGGCCGGAACACTGAAGCTTTCTTT.

J is TRBJ2-7 and V is TRBV29-1, with D perhaps being TRBD1 or TRBD2 (5 bases each). The CDR3 contains 13 residues. Germline CDR1 is SQVTM and CDR2 is ANQGSEA. Between the trimmed V and J ends, which lost 5 bases and 2 bases, there was a span of 13 bases. The CDR3 region is CSVRGRLTYEQYF. The DNA of the CDR3 is TGCAGCGTTAGGGGTCGACTAACCTACGAGCAGTACTTC.

This chain joins TRBV5-6 and TRBJ2-7, with TRBD1 matching 11 bases. CDR1 and CDR2 (germline): SGHDT, YYEEEE. The J segment lost 4 bases and the V segment lost 0 bases, leaving 3 bases of the junction unmatched. The CDR3 loop spans 15 amino acids. The CDR3 DNA reads TGTGCCAGCAGCTTGGAGGGACAGGGGGTTTACGAGCAGTACTTC. This gives the protein CASSLEGQGVYEQYF.

The J gene is TRBJ1-1, the V gene TRBV7-8, with TRBD1 matching 8 bases. V lost 5 bases and J lost 1; bases outside the gene matches: 9. This CDR3 is built from 16 residues. Germline V lookup: CDR1 SGHVS, CDR2 FQNEAQ. The CDR3 DNA is TGTGCCAGCAGCGCGAATGGACAGGGATGGAACACTGAAGCTTTCTTT. It yields the protein CASSANGQGWNTEAFF.

The rearrangement links TRBV28 to TRBJ2-7, with a weak D call TRBD1 (6 bases). Germline loops: CDR1 MDHEN, CDR2 SYDVKM. The CDR3 length is 15 residues. Trimming removed 4 bases at V and 3 bases at J, with 16 bases between. Written as DNA, the CDR3 is TGTGCCAGCAGTTCCCCTCCCCAGGGGAACTACGAGCAGTACTTC. This encodes CASSSPPQGNYEQYF.

The V gene is TRBV5-1, the J gene TRBJ2-1, with D perhaps given as TRBD1 or TRBD2 (5 bases each). CDR1 and CDR2 (germline): SGHRS, YFSETQ. V shed 2 bases and J shed 1 base, with 10 bases lying between them. There are 15 residues in the CDR3. CDR3 nucleotide sequence: TGCGCCAGCAGCTTCCGGGACCTATCCTACAATGAGCAGTTCTTC. As protein: CASSFRDLSYNEQFF.

The rearrangement joins TRBV7-9 to TRBJ2-3, with a possible D match to TRBD2 (6 bases). The CDR3 is 13 residues long. V was pared by 5 bases and J by 2 bases, with 8 bases between. Germline V gives CDR1 SEHNR, CDR2 FQNEAQ (reference sequence). The chain's CDR3 is CASSPGLTDTQYF. DNA for the CDR3: TGTGCCAGCAGCCCGGGACTCACAGATACGCAGTATTTT.

This chain uses TRBV27 with TRBJ2-3; D possibly corresponds to TRBD1 (5 bases). The V end was cut by 5 bases, the J end by 4 bases, with 13 bases between. Germline loops: CDR1 MNHEY, CDR2 SMNVEV (reference sequence). The CDR3 length is 14 residues. CDR3 sequence reads: CASSRPGSSDTQYF. CDR3 DNA sequence: TGTGCCAGCAGTAGACCAGGGTCATCAGATACGCAGTATTTT.

This chain uses TRBV18 with TRBJ2-5; tentatively, D is TRBD1 (6 bases). Germline V CDR1 and CDR2: KGHSH, LQKENI. The CDR3 spans 14 residues. Trimming stripped 3 bases from V and 2 bases from J, with 10 bases between. The CDR3 coding sequence is TGTGCCAGCTCACCTCAGGGGTCACAAGAGACCCAGTACTTC. Protein: CASSPQGSQETQYF.

The V and J genes are TRBV7-2 and TRBJ1-5; a weak D match, TRBD1 (5 bases). V was shortened by 5 bases and J by 5 bases, with 19 bases between the two germline ends. Germline CDR1 is SGHTA and CDR2 is FQGNSA. This CDR3 contains 16 residues. The chain's CDR3 is CASSRKGLRADQPQHF. As DNA, the CDR3 is TGTGCCAGCAGCAGAAAGGGACTTCGGGCGGATCAGCCCCAGCATTTT.

The chain couples TRBV7-2 to TRBJ1-2; a possible D gene is TRBD1 (5 bases). Germline V CDR1 and CDR2: SGHTA, FQGNSA. V was clipped by 5 bases and J by 6 bases, with 16 bases between them. This CDR3 has 14 residues. The CDR3 nucleotides are TGTGCCAGCAGCCCACCCGGGGGAGTAAATGGCTACACCTTC. This sequence encodes CASSPPGGVNGYTF.

The gene calls are TRBV5-1 and TRBJ2-2; tentatively, D is TRBD1 or TRBD2 (5 bases each). V lost 1 base and J lost 6, with 13 bases in between. CDR3 length: 15 residues. The germline V gene has CDR1 SGHRS and CDR2 YFSETQ. CDR3 nucleotides: TGCGCCAGCAGCTTGTTGGGGAGAGGGGCCGGGGAGCTGTTTTTT. Residues: CASSLLGRGAGELFF.

The chain is built from TRBV19 and TRBJ2-2, with TRBD2 identical over 9 bases. V lost 3 bases, J lost 3 bases, and 5 bases stayed unmatched. This CDR3 has 16 residues. Germline V gene lookup returns CDR1 LNHDA and CDR2 SQIVND (reference sequence). CDR3 sequence (DNA): TGTGCCAGTAGTATTAGCGGGAGAAAGGACACCGGGGAGCTGTTTTTT. This codes for CASSISGRKDTGELFF.

The chain links TRBV14 to TRBJ2-3, with 10 positions matching TRBD2. In germline, CDR1 is SGHDN, CDR2 FVKESK. The CDR3 is made up of 15 amino acids. V shed 4 bases, J shed 1 base, and the junction held 2 bases outside the gene matches. CDR3 bases: TGTGCCAGCAGCCGAGGACTAGCGGGCACAGATACGCAGTATTTT. Translation gives CASSRGLAGTDTQYF.

The chain links TRBV19 to TRBJ1-5; D perhaps matches TRBD1 (5 bases). The CDR3 loop spans 15 amino acids. Germline assignment: CDR1 LNHDA and CDR2 SQIVND (reference sequence). The ends were cut back, 7 bases at V and 1 base at J, with 14 bases in the middle. The CDR3 DNA reads as TGTGCCAGTATACTAGGGGCGGGGAGCAATCAGCCCCAGCATTTT. This gives the protein CASILGAGSNQPQHF.

On this clone: An end of the junction does not agree with germline; a read error may underlie this. The chain couples TRBV4-2 to TRBJ1-4; 7 positions match TRBD1. Germline lookup yields CDR1 LGHNA and CDR2 YNFKEQ. The length of the CDR3 is 16 residues. CDR3 sequence: CASSNSGGSGNEKLFF. The CDR3 DNA reads TGTGCCAGCAGCAATTCAGGGGGGTCGGGAAATGAGAAACTGTTTTTT.

The chain carries TRBV9 and TRBJ1-1; TRBD1 agrees at 7 bases. The germline V gene has CDR1 SGDLS and CDR2 YYNGEE. CDR3 length equals 13 residues. The ends lost 8 bases at V and 4 bases at J; junction bases unmatched: 8. This CDR3 reads CARIKQGFTEAFF. The CDR3 bases are TGTGCCAGGATTAAACAGGGGTTCACTGAAGCTTTCTTT.

The rearrangement links TRBV30 to TRBJ2-3, with TRBD2 matching 13 bases. The CDR3 sequence is 17 residues long. Looked up from germline, CDR1 is GTSNPN and CDR2 is SVGIG (reference sequence). V lost 0 bases to trimming and J lost 6 bases; unmatched junction nucleotides: 9. The CDR3 DNA reads TGTGCCTGGAGTGTACTACGGACTAGCGGGAGAGGGGATACGCAGTATTTT. Translated, it gives CAWSVLRTSGRGDTQYF.

Points on this clone: This sample includes further DNA sequences coding for the same CDR3. This sequence joins TRBV29-1 and TRBJ1-2; no clear D gene. Trimming left V 5 bases short and J 8 bases short, with 12 bases between. Looked up from germline, CDR1 is SQVTM and CDR2 is ANQGSEA. The CDR3 sequence is 11 residues long. CDR3 protein: CSVSWGGGYTF. DNA of the CDR3: TGCAGCGTTTCCTGGGGTGGGGGCTACACCTTC. Supplemented by reference TRBV29-1 and TRBJ1-2, the full variable domain reads SAVISQKPSRDICQRGTSLTIQCQVDSQVTMMFWYRQQPGQSLTLIATANQGSEATYESGFVIDKFPISRPNLTFSTLTVSNMSPEDSSIYLCSVSWGGGYTFGSGTRLTVV.

This clone was seen a few times. The rearrangement uses TRBV5-1 and TRBJ1-4, with TRBD1 matching over 9 bases. This CDR3 spans 16 amino acids. The germline V gene encodes CDR1 SGHRS and CDR2 YFSETQ. J gave up 0 bases and V 4 bases, and 4 bases lay outside the gene matches. CDR3 nucleotide sequence: TGCGCCAGCAGCACCGGGACAGGGCCAACTAATGAAAAACTGTTTTTT. Its protein product is CASSTGTGPTNEKLFF. The entire variable domain, with the rest obtained from reference TRBV5-1 and TRBJ1-4, is as follows: KAGVTQTPRYLIKTRGQQVTLSCSPISGHRSVSWYQQTPGQGLQFLFEYFSETQRNKGNFPGRFSGRQFSNSRSEMNVSTLELGDSALYLCASSTGTGPTNEKLFFGSGTQLSVL.